These 32 T cell receptor beta chains share one sample of origin, sequenced in a study of blood T cell repertoires in COVID-19. The repertoire was sequenced with immunoSEQ multiplex PCR; TCRdb's copy has only in-frame clones and lacks some. The table records 25,000 to 30,000 clones, 75% to 90% of them present only once. Sequencing was carried out using peripheral blood. Receptor source: a man in his sixties with acute or convalescent COVID-19.

In DNA, the CDR3 is TGTGCCAGCAGTGAGGGGGACAACTCCTACAATGAGCAGTTCTTC. Amino acid sequence: CASSEGDNSYNEQFF. V usage is TRBV6-4 and J usage is TRBJ2-1, with a weak D call TRBD1 (6 bases). CDR1 and CDR2 from the germline V gene are MRHNA and SNTAGT. The length of the CDR3 is 15 residues. V was pared by 3 bases and J by 0 bases, with 9 bases between.

The chain recombines TRBV7-2 with TRBJ2-3; D is perhaps TRBD2 (5 bases). CDR1 is SGHTA, CDR2 FQGNSA, per germline. V lost 0 bases, J lost 4 bases, and 5 bases lay in between. The CDR3 runs to 13 residues. The DNA of the CDR3 is TGTGCCAGCAGCTTAGCGGGAGCAGATACGCAGTATTTT. Amino acid sequence: CASSLAGADTQYF.

The CDR3 nucleotides are TGTGCCACCAATAACGGCCATGGGGCTTACGAGCAGTACTTC. It is translated as CATNNGHGAYEQYF. This chain connects TRBV6-5 to TRBJ2-7; tentatively, D is TRBD1 (5 bases). The V gene's germline CDR1 is MNHEY and CDR2 SVGAGI. Trimming cost V 10 bases and J 4 bases, with 20 bases left between them. This CDR3 is built from 14 residues.

The rearrangement joins TRBV7-8 to TRBJ1-1, with D uncertain. Looked up from germline, CDR1 is SGHVS and CDR2 is FQNEAQ. V was pared by 0 bases and J by 5 bases, with 13 bases between. There are 15 residues in the CDR3. The CDR3 DNA follows: TGTGCCAGCAGCTTAGCGGCCGGGGTAGGGACTGAAGCTTTCTTT. Protein: CASSLAAGVGTEAFF.

The genes are TRBV9 and TRBJ1-1, with TRBD1 identical over 7 bases. CDR3 length: 14 residues. From germline, CDR1 is SGDLS and CDR2 YYNGEE. V was pared by 4 bases and J by 3 bases, with 6 bases of the junction left unmatched. The CDR3 loop is CASSLTTGHTEAFF. The CDR3 DNA follows: TGTGCCAGCAGCTTGACGACAGGGCACACTGAAGCTTTCTTT.

In this sample, this clone turned up a few times. V usage is TRBV7-9 and J usage is TRBJ2-5; 7 bases align to TRBD1. Germline trimming cut 1 base from V and 9 bases from J; bases unmatched to any gene: 2. Germline V CDR1 and CDR2: SEHNR, FQNEAQ (reference sequence). The CDR3 covers 12 residues. The CDR3 is CASSLGGGSQYF. In nucleotides, the CDR3 is TGTGCCAGCAGCTTAGGAGGGGGCTCCCAGTACTTC. Supplemented by reference TRBV7-9 and TRBJ2-5, the full variable domain reads DTGVSQNPRHKITKRGQNVTFRCDPISEHNRLYWYRQTLGQGPEFLTYFQNEAQLEKSRLLSDRFSAERPKGSFSTLEIQRTEQGDSAMYLCASSLGGGSQYFGPGTRLLVL.

This chain connects TRBV7-9 to TRBJ1-1; a possible D gene is TRBD1 (5 bases). The V gene lost 6 bases and the J gene lost 0 bases, with 8 bases spanning the gap. Germline V gene sequence: CDR1 SEHNR, CDR2 FQNEAQ (reference sequence). The CDR3 length is 13 residues. DNA of the CDR3: TGTGCCAGCAGGGGAGGGGTGAACACTGAAGCTTTCTTT. Translation gives CASRGGVNTEAFF.

The chain combines TRBV18 with TRBJ1-5; weak D call: TRBD1 (5 bases). Germline V gene lookup returns CDR1 KGHSH and CDR2 LQKENI. This CDR3 comprises 17 residues. Trimming left V 3 bases short and J 1 base short, with 16 bases between. The CDR3 DNA sequence: TGTGCCAGCTCACCGGTTTTAAGGGGCAAGAGCAATCAGCCCCAGCATTTT. Its protein is CASSPVLRGKSNQPQHF.

The chain recombines TRBV18 with TRBJ1-2, with 10 bases fitting TRBD1. The ends lost 3 bases at V and 1 base at J; junction bases unmatched: 2. Germline CDR1 and CDR2: KGHSH and LQKENI. The CDR3 totals 15 residues. The CDR3 is CASSPGQGVNYGYTF. In nucleotides, the CDR3 is TGTGCCAGCTCACCCGGACAGGGGGTTAACTATGGCTACACCTTC.

This chain uses TRBV7-2 with TRBJ1-6, with 11 bases fitting TRBD1. V was pared by 1 base and J by 10 bases, with 3 bases of the junction left unmatched. Germline V CDR1 and CDR2: SGHTA, FQGNSA. This CDR3 region has 15 residues. For the CDR3, the DNA is TGTGCCAGCAGCTTAGTGGGACAGGGGGTGTCACCCCTCCACTTT. Translation gives CASSLVGQGVSPLHF. Based on the CDR3 plus reference TRBV7-2 and TRBJ1-6, the full variable domain is GAGVSQSPSNKVTEKGKDVELRCDPISGHTALYWYRQSLGQGLEFLIYFQGNSAPDKSGLPSDRFSAERTGGSVSTLTIQRTQQEDSAVYLCASSLVGQGVSPLHFGNGTRLTVT.

The chain is built from TRBV14 and TRBJ2-1, with 13 bases fitting TRBD2. After removal of 0 bases from V and 10 bases from J, the junction contained 6 bases not matched to a gene. Germline CDR1 SGHDN, CDR2 FVKESK. The CDR3 spans 16 residues. The DNA of the CDR3 is TGTGCCAGCAGCCAAGATCTAAGGACTAGCGGGGGCGAGCAGTTCTTC. Translating gives CASSQDLRTSGGEQFF.

The rearrangement uses TRBV4-1 and TRBJ2-7; 16 positions agree with TRBD2. The CDR3 is made up of 20 amino acids. Germline V gene sequence: CDR1 MGHRA, CDR2 YSYEKL. The ends lost 0 bases at V and 3 bases at J; junction bases unmatched: 11. The CDR3 spells CASSQDPSGTSGRAIYEQYF. CDR3 coding DNA: TGCGCCAGCAGCCAAGATCCTTCCGGGACTAGCGGGAGGGCAATCTACGAGCAGTACTTC.

The gene calls are TRBV3-1 (or the pseudogene TRBV3-2) and TRBJ1-1, with D tentatively TRBD1 (5 bases). This CDR3 comprises 11 residues. The V end was cut by 4 bases, the J end by 9 bases, with 9 bases between. Germline CDR1 and CDR2: LGHDT and YNNKEL (reference sequence). The CDR3 sequence is CASSRRGQAFF. The CDR3 region has the DNA TGTGCCAGCAGCCGGAGGGGCCAAGCTTTCTTT.

The rearrangement links TRBV5-4 to TRBJ2-3; TRBD2 matches at 9 bases. V shed 2 bases, J shed 8 bases, and the junction held 18 bases outside the gene matches. Germline V gives CDR1 SGHNT, CDR2 YYREEE (reference sequence). This CDR3 is built from 18 residues. The CDR3 coding sequence is TGTGCCAGCAGCTTAGCGGGGGGACCGGCTTGGAGTAGTGGTACGCAGTATTTT. Amino acid sequence: CASSLAGGPAWSSGTQYF. The entire variable domain, with the rest obtained from reference TRBV5-4 and TRBJ2-3, is as follows: ETGVTQSPTHLIKTRGQQVTLRCSSQSGHNTVSWYQQALGQGPQFIFQYYREEENGRGNFPPRFSGLQFPNYSSELNVNALELDDSALYLCASSLAGGPAWSSGTQYFGPGTRLTVL.

The genes are TRBV5-1 and TRBJ1-2; 8 nucleotides agree with TRBD1. This CDR3 has 13 amino acids. Trimming took 5 bases from V and 6 from J; bases not matched to a gene: 6. CDR1 and CDR2 (germline): SGHRS, YFSETQ. The CDR3 DNA follows: TGCGCCAGCAGGGGTATACAGGGGGATGGCTACACCTTC. Amino acid sequence: CASRGIQGDGYTF. Complete variable domain (other parts from reference TRBV5-1 and TRBJ1-2): KAGVTQTPRYLIKTRGQQVTLSCSPISGHRSVSWYQQTPGQGLQFLFEYFSETQRNKGNFPGRFSGRQFSNSRSEMNVSTLELGDSALYLCASRGIQGDGYTFGSGTRLTVV.

This clone was observed once. The genes are TRBV11-2 and TRBJ2-5; TRBD2 agrees at 8 bases. V trimming: 5 bases; J trimming: 5 bases; junction bases outside the gene matches: 4. The CDR3 sequence is 13 residues long. Germline V gene sequence: CDR1 SGHAT, CDR2 FQNNGV. The CDR3 loop is CASSPGLVETQYF. CDR3 DNA sequence: TGTGCCAGCAGCCCGGGACTAGTGGAGACCCAGTACTTC. Full variable domain (missing parts from reference TRBV11-2 and TRBJ2-5): EAGVAQSPRYKIIEKRQSVAFWCNPISGHATLYWYQQILGQGPKLLIQFQNNGVVDDSQLPKDRFSAERLKGVDSTLKIQPAKLEDSAVYLCASSPGLVETQYFGPGTRLLVL.

V gene TRBV3-1 (or the pseudogene TRBV3-2) combines with J gene TRBJ2-3, with 8 bases matching TRBD2. This CDR3 is built from 16 residues. V was clipped by 0 bases and J by 0 bases; unmatched bases: 2. Germline V gene data show CDR1 as LGHDT and CDR2 as YNNKEL (reference sequence). The CDR3 bases are TGTGCCAGCAGCCAAGAAGCGGGGGATAGCACAGATACGCAGTATTTT. Translating it yields CASSQEAGDSTDTQYF.

The V call is TRBV10-1, the J call TRBJ1-4; 8 bases line up with TRBD1. CDR3 length: 16 amino acids. V lost 3 bases to trimming and J lost 5 bases; unmatched junction nucleotides: 8. The germline V gene encodes CDR1 WNHNN and CDR2 SYGVQD (reference sequence). The CDR3 spells CASSDRTGRVNEKLFF. CDR3 sequence (DNA): TGCGCCAGCAGTGATCGGACAGGGAGGGTAAATGAAAAACTGTTTTTT.

The chain uses TRBV5-1 and TRBJ2-7; TRBD1 matches 7 bases. This CDR3 is 13 amino acids long. Trimming removed 4 bases from V and 2 bases from J; junction bases left unmatched: 3. The germline V gene encodes CDR1 SGHRS and CDR2 YFSETQ. CDR3 in amino acids: CASSGDSPYEQYF. CDR3 DNA sequence: TGCGCCAGCAGCGGGGACAGCCCCTACGAGCAGTACTTC.

To note about this clone: Other DNA sequences from this sample encode an identical CDR3 as well. CDR3: CASSVQGSNTEAFF. The CDR3 DNA reads as TGTGCCAGCAGCGTACAGGGATCGAACACTGAAGCTTTCTTT. This chain connects TRBV9 to TRBJ1-1; tentatively, D is TRBD1 (5 bases). V was clipped by 1 base and J by 1 base, with 8 bases between them. The CDR3 totals 14 residues. Germline V gene data show CDR1 as SGDLS and CDR2 as YYNGEE.

The genes are TRBV28 and TRBJ2-7; TRBD1 is a possible D gene (5 bases). The CDR3 is made up of 14 amino acids. The V gene's germline CDR1 is MDHEN and CDR2 SYDVKM. Deletions cut 8 bases from V and 2 bases from J, with 16 bases between. CDR3 region: CASGTSGPAYEQYF. CDR3 sequence (DNA): TGTGCCAGCGGCACATCAGGGCCGGCCTACGAGCAGTACTTC.

This rearrangement joins TRBV19 to TRBJ1-4, with D possibly being TRBD1 (6 bases). CDR1 and CDR2 (germline): LNHDA, SQIVND (reference sequence). Trimming cost V 7 bases and J 0 bases, with 9 bases left between them. The CDR3 is 14 residues long. CDR3 nucleotide sequence: TGTGCCAGTAAGGGGGATGCAACTAATGAAAAACTGTTTTTT. Encoded protein: CASKGDATNEKLFF. The full variable domain, with the rest looked up from reference TRBV19 and TRBJ1-4, is DGGITQSPKYLFRKEGQNVTLSCEQNLNHDAMYWYRQDPGQGLRLIYYSQIVNDFQKGDIAEGYSVSREKKESFPLTVTSAQKNPTAFYLCASKGDATNEKLFFGSGTQLSVL.

This clone was detected once. The V call is TRBV28, the J call TRBJ2-7; 10 positions agree with TRBD1. Per the germline V gene, CDR1 is MDHEN and CDR2 is SYDVKM. The CDR3 runs to 17 residues. The J segment lost 2 bases and the V segment lost 6 bases, leaving 13 bases of the junction unmatched. The DNA of the CDR3 is TGTGCCAGCAGGATTCCATGGGGACAGGGGCTAACCTACGAGCAGTACTTC. Translation: CASRIPWGQGLTYEQYF.

The V gene is TRBV29-1, the J gene TRBJ1-4; D may be TRBD1 (6 bases). V shed 3 bases and J shed 3 bases, with 14 bases lying between them. The CDR3 sequence is 15 residues long. Germline V CDR1 and CDR2: SQVTM, ANQGSEA. CDR3 protein: CSVEVRGQPNEKLFF. CDR3 DNA sequence: TGCAGCGTTGAGGTAAGAGGACAGCCTAATGAAAAACTGTTTTTT.

The rearrangement uses TRBV5-5 and TRBJ2-7, with 10 bases identical to TRBD2. The junction had 11 bases not matched to a gene; V was cut back by 5 bases and J by 0 bases. The CDR3 runs to 17 residues. Germline V CDR1 and CDR2: SGHKS, YYEKEE (reference sequence). CDR3 DNA sequence: TGTGCCAGCAGACATGACATGCTAGCGGGAGCCTCCTACGAGCAGTACTTC. Amino acids: CASRHDMLAGASYEQYF.

V usage is TRBV6-5 and J usage is TRBJ2-7; a weak D match, TRBD2 (5 bases). V lost 7 bases, J lost 6 bases, and 10 bases lay in between. The germline CDR1 and CDR2 sequences are MNHEY and SVGAGI. The CDR3 has 11 amino acids. The CDR3: CASIITSEQYF. In DNA form, the CDR3 reads TGTGCCAGCATAATTACTAGCGAGCAGTACTTC.

CDR3 in amino acids: CAISESGSSARRAYNEQFF. For the CDR3, the DNA is TGTGCCATCAGTGAGTCAGGGTCTAGCGCCAGGCGGGCCTACAATGAGCAGTTCTTC. This chain uses TRBV10-3 with TRBJ2-1, with a possible D match to TRBD2 (6 bases). Per germline, CDR1 ENHRY and CDR2 SYGVKD. This CDR3 spans 19 amino acids. Trimming stripped 0 bases from V and 2 bases from J, with 20 bases between.

The gene calls are TRBV12-3 or TRBV12-4 and TRBJ2-5; no reliable D call. With 2 bases removed from V and 1 base from J, the gap between germline ends came to 5 bases. This CDR3 has 13 residues. The CDR3 here is CASSLYGQETQYF. The CDR3 DNA reads as TGTGCCAGCAGTTTATACGGCCAAGAGACCCAGTACTTC.

This chain connects TRBV11-2 to TRBJ2-3, with 15 bases fitting TRBD2. Germline lookup yields CDR1 SGHAT and CDR2 FQNNGV. CDR3 length: 19 residues. V shed 0 bases and J 2 bases; nucleotides not matched to a gene: 6. The CDR3 loop reads CASSLDAGTSGRLTDTQYF. CDR3 in DNA: TGTGCCAGCAGCTTAGACGCCGGGACTAGCGGGAGGCTCACAGATACGCAGTATTTT.

This chain uses TRBV9 with TRBJ1-1; possible D gene TRBD1, 5 bases. CDR1 and CDR2 (germline): SGDLS, YYNGEE. V was pared by 0 bases and J by 4 bases, with 13 bases between. The CDR3 length is 15 residues. The CDR3 bases are TGTGCCAGCAGCGTAGGGCAGGGATTGGGCACTGAAGCTTTCTTT. Translation: CASSVGQGLGTEAFF.

This clone was seen a single time. The V call is TRBV18, the J call TRBJ2-4, with 8 bases matching TRBD2. Germline V lookup: CDR1 KGHSH, CDR2 LQKENI. V gave up 1 base and J gave up 0 bases; unmatched junction bases: 2. The CDR3 runs to 16 residues. The CDR3 sequence: CASSPLRGEAKNIQYF. The CDR3 nucleotides are TGTGCCAGCTCACCACTGCGGGGGGAAGCCAAAAACATTCAGTACTTC.

The chain uses TRBV3-1 (or the pseudogene TRBV3-2) and TRBJ2-7, with 8 positions matching TRBD2. CDR1 and CDR2 (germline): LGHDT, YNNKEL (reference sequence). V shed 4 bases, J shed 3 bases, and the junction held 14 bases outside the gene matches. The CDR3 extends over 17 amino acids. CDR3 DNA sequence: TGTGCCAGCAGCCCCCGGGGGCGCGGGAGGCCTGTCTACGAGCAGTACTTC. Its translation: CASSPRGRGRPVYEQYF.